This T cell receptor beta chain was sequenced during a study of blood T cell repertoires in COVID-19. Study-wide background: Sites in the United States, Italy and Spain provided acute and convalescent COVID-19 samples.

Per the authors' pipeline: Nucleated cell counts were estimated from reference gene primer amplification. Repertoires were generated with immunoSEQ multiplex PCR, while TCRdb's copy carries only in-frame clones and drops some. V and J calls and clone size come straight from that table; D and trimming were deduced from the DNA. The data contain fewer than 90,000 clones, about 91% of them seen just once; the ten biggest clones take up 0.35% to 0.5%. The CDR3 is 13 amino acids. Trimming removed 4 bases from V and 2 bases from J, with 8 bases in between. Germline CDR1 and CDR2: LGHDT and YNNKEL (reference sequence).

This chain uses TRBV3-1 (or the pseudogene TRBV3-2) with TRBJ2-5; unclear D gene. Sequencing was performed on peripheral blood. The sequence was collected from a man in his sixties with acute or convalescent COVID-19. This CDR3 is CASSPGSQETQYF. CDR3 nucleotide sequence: TGTGCCAGCAGCCCCGGGTCTCAAGAGACCCAGTACTTC.